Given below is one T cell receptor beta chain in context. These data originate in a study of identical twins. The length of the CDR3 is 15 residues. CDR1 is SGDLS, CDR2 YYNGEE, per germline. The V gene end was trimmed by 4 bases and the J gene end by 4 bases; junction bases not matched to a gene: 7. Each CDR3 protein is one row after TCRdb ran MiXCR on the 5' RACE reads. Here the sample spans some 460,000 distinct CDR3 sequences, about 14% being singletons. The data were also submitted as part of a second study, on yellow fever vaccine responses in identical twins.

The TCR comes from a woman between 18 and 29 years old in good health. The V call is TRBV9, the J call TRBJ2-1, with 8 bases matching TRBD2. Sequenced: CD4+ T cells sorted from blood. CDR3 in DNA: TGTGCCAGCAGCATGAGCGGGGGATGGTACAATGAGCAGTTCTTC. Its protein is CASSMSGGWYNEQFF.